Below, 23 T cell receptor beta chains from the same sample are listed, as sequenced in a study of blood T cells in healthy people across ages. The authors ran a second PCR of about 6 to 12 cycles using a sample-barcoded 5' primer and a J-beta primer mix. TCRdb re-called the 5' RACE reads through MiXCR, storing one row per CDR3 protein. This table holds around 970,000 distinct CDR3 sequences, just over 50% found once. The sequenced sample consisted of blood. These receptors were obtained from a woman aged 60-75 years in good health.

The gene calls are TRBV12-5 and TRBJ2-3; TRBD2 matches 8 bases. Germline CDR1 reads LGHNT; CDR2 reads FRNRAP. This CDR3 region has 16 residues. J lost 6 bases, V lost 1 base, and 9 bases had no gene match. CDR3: CASGLGTGTRGDTQYF. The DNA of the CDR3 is TGTGCTAGTGGTTTGGGGACCGGGACTAGAGGGGATACGCAGTATTTT.

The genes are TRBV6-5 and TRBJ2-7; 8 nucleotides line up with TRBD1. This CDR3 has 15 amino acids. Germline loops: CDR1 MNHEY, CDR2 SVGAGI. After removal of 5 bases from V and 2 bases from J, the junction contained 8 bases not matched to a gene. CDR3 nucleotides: TGTGCCAGCAGTCAATTCGACAGGGGAGCCTACGAGCAGTACTTC. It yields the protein CASSQFDRGAYEQYF.

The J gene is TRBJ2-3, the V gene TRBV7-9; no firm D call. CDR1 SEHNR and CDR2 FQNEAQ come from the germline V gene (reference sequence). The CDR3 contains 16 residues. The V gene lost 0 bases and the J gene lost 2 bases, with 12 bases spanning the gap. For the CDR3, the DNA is TGTGCCAGCAGCTTAGCAGGCAACCTTCTCACAGATACGCAGTATTTT. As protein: CASSLAGNLLTDTQYF. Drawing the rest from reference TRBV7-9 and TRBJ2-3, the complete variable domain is DTGVSQNPRHKITKRGQNVTFRCDPISEHNRLYWYRQTLGQGPEFLTYFQNEAQLEKSRLLSDRFSAERPKGSFSTLEIQRTEQGDSAMYLCASSLAGNLLTDTQYFGPGTRLTVL.

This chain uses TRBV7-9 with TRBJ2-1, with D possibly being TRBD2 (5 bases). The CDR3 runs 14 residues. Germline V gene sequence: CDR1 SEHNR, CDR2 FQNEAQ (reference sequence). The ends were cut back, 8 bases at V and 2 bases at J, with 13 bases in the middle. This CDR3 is CASGRVSPYNEQFF. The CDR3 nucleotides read TGTGCCAGCGGGCGGGTCAGCCCCTACAATGAGCAGTTCTTC.

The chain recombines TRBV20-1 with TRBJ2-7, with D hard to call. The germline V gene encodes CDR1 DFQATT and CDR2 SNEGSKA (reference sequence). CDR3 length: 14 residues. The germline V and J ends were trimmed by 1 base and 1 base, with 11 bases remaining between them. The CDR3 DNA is TGCAGTGCTAGAGGAGCAGGTAATTCCTACGAGCAGTACTTC. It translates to CSARGAGNSYEQYF.

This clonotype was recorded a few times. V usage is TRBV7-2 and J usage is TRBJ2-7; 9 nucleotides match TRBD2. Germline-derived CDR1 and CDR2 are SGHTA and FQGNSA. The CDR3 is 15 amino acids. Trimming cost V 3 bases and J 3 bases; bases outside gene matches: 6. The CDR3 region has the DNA TGTGCCAGCAGCTTTGATAAAGCGGGAGGCTACGAGCAGTACTTC. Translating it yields CASSFDKAGGYEQYF.

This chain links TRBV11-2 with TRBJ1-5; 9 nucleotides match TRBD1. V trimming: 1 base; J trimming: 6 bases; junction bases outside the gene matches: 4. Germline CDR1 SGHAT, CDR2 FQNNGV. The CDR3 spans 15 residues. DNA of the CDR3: TGTGCCAGCAGCTTAGGGGACAGGGATTCTCAGCCCCAGCATTTT. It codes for CASSLGDRDSQPQHF.

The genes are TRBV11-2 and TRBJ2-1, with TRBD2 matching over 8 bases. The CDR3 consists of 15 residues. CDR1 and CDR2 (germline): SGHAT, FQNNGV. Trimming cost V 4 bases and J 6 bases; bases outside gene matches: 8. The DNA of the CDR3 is TGTGCCAGCAGCTCCCGGGGGGCGGGGGGCAATGAGCAGTTCTTC. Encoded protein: CASSSRGAGGNEQFF.

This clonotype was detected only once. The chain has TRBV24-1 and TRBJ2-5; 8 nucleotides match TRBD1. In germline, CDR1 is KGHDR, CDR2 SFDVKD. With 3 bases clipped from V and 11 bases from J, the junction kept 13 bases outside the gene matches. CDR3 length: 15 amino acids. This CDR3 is CATSDAGTGLYKQYF. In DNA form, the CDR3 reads TGTGCCACCAGTGATGCCGGGACAGGACTCTACAAGCAGTACTTC.

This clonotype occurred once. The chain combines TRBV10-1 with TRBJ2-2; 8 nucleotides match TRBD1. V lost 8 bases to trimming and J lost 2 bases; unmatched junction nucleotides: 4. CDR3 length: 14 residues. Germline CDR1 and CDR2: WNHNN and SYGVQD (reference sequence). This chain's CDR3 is CASGTGGNTGELFF. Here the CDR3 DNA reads TGCGCCAGCGGAACAGGGGGTAACACCGGGGAGCTGTTTTTT.

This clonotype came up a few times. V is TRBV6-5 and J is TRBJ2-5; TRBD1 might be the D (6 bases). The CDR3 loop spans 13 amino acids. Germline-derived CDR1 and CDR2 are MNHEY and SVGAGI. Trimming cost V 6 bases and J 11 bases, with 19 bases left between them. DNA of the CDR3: TGTGCCAGCAGGAGAGACAGGAGGAGTGAGCAGTACTTC. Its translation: CASRRDRRSEQYF.

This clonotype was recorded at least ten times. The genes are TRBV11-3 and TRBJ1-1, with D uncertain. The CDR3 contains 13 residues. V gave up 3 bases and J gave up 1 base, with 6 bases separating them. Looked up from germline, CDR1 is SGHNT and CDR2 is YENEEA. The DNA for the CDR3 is TGTGCCAGCAGCTTCGGAACGAACACTGAAGCTTTCTTT. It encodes CASSFGTNTEAFF.

This chain's CDR3 is CASSQERTGDGYGYTF. In DNA form, the CDR3 reads TGTGCCAGCAGCCAAGAGCGGACAGGGGATGGGTACGGCTACACCTTC. V and J are TRBV14 and TRBJ1-2, with TRBD1 identical over 9 bases. The ends lost 0 bases at V and 8 bases at J; junction bases unmatched: 10. The germline V gene has CDR1 SGHDN and CDR2 FVKESK. The CDR3 length is 16 residues.

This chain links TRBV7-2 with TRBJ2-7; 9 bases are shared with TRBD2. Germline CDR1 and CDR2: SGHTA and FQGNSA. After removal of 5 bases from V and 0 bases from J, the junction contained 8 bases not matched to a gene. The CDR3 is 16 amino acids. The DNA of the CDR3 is TGTGCCAGCAGCCAGGGGCGTAGCGGGGGCTCCTACGAGCAGTACTTC. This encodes CASSQGRSGGSYEQYF.

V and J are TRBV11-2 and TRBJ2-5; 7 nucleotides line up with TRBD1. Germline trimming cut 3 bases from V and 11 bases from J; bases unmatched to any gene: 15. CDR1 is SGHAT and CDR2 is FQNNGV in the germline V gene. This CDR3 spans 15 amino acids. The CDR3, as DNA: TGTGCCAGCAGCTTCGACAGGGTCCAGTACAATGAGCAGTACTTC. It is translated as CASSFDRVQYNEQYF. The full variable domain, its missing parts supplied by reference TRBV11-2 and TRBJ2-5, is EAGVAQSPRYKIIEKRQSVAFWCNPISGHATLYWYQQILGQGPKLLIQFQNNGVVDDSQLPKDRFSAERLKGVDSTLKIQPAKLEDSAVYLCASSFDRVQYNEQYFGPGTRLLVL.

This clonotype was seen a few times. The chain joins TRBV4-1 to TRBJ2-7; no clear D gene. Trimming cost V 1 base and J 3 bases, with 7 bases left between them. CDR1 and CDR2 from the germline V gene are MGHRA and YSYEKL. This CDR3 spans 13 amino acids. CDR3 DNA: TGCGCCAGCAGCCAAGGCTTTTTCTACGAGCAGTACTTC. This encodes CASSQGFFYEQYF.

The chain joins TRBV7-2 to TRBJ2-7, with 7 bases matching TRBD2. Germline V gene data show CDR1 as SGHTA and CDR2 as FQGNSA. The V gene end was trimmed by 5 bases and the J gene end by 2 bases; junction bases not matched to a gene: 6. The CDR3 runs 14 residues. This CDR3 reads CASSRGLDPYEQYF. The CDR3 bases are TGTGCCAGCAGCCGAGGACTAGACCCCTACGAGCAGTACTTC. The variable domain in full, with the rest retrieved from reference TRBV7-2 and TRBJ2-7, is GAGVSQSPSNKVTEKGKDVELRCDPISGHTALYWYRQSLGQGLEFLIYFQGNSAPDKSGLPSDRFSAERTGGSVSTLTIQRTQQEDSAVYLCASSRGLDPYEQYFGPGTRLTVT.

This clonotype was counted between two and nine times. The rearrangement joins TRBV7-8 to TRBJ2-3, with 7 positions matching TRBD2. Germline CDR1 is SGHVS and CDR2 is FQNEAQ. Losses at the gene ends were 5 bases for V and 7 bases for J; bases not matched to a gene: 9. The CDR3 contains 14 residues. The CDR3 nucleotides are TGTGCCAGCAGCCTTAACTGGGGAGGGTATACGCAGTATTTT. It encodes CASSLNWGGYTQYF.

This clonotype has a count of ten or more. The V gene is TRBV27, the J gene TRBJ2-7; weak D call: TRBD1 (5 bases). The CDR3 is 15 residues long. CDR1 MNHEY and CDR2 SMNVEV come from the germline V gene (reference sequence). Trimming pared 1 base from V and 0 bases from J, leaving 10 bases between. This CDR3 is CASSLLWGYSYEQYF. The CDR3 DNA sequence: TGTGCCAGCAGTTTATTATGGGGCTACTCCTACGAGCAGTACTTC.

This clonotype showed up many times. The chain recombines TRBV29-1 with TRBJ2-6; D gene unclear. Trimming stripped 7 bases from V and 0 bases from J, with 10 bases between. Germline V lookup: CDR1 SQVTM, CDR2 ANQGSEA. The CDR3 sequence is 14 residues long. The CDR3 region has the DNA TGCAGCGCAAAGACGGGCTCTGGGGCCAACGTCCTGACTTTC. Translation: CSAKTGSGANVLTF.

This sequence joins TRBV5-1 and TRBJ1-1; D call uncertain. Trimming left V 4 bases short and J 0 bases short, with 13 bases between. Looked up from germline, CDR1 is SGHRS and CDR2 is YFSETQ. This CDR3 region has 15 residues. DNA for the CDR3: TGCGCCAGCAGCGTCCGGAGAACAATGAACACTGAAGCTTTCTTT. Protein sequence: CASSVRRTMNTEAFF.

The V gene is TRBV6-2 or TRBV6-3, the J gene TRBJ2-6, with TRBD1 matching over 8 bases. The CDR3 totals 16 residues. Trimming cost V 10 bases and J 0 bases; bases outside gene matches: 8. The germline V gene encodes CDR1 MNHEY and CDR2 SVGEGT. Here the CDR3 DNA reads TGTGCCATCGGACAGGGCCTCACCTCTGGGGCCAACGTCCTGACTTTC. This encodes CAIGQGLTSGANVLTF.

In DNA form, the CDR3 reads TGTGCCAGCAGCCAACAAGGCGGAGCCTCCTACGAGCAGTACTTC. Translation gives CASSQQGGASYEQYF. The rearrangement uses TRBV3-1 and TRBJ2-7; D unclear. The germline V and J ends were trimmed by 2 bases and 0 bases, with 11 bases remaining between them. CDR3 size: 15 residues. CDR1 is LGHDT, CDR2 YNNKEL, per germline (reference sequence).